The 3 T cell receptor beta chains presented below share a single source sample, sequenced in a study of OX40 agonist ivuxolimab in advanced cancers. Receptor libraries were prepared by the immunoSEQ multiplex PCR assay. Here the immuneACCESS table is served through TCRdb, limited to in-frame sequences with V and J called. Missing clones are a known gap in these copies; in checked studies unresolved V genes cover under half, and the rest lacks a known reason. This sample comprises 60,000 or so clones, about 92% of them detected only once. The ten most abundant clones make up roughly 25% of the sample. This specimen was CD4+ or CD8+ T cells sorted from blood, taken in a trial of the OX40 agonist ivuxolimab. These TCRs come from an adult with an advanced solid tumor such as melanoma, head and neck, liver or kidney cancer.

This clone was counted between two and nine times. The rearrangement uses TRBV18 and TRBJ2-5; D is uncertain. V gave up 4 bases and J gave up 4 bases, with 7 bases separating them. Germline CDR1 reads KGHSH; CDR2 reads LQKENI. The CDR3 consists of 12 residues. The CDR3 loop is CASSHTRETQYF. The CDR3 DNA sequence: TGTGCCAGCTCACATACCAGAGAGACCCAGTACTTC.

The V call is TRBV28, the J call TRBJ2-3, with 9 bases fitting TRBD2. This CDR3 spans 15 amino acids. Losses at the gene ends were 5 bases for V and 4 bases for J; bases not matched to a gene: 7. In germline, CDR1 is MDHEN, CDR2 SYDVKM. This CDR3 reads CASSGPGLAPDTQYF. The CDR3 DNA follows: TGTGCCAGCAGTGGGCCGGGACTAGCCCCAGATACGCAGTATTTT.

This clone came up once. The chain recombines TRBV11-2 with TRBJ1-2, with D possibly TRBD1 on 5 matching bases. The CDR3 covers 13 residues. V was cut by 5 bases and J by 8 bases, with 15 bases left in between. Germline CDR1 is SGHAT and CDR2 is FQNNGV. The CDR3 spells CASSPGQGRGYTF. The CDR3 DNA reads as TGTGCCAGCAGCCCGGGGCAGGGACGCGGCTACACCTTC.